Listed below are T cell receptor beta chains from one sample, sequenced in a study of response to subunit inactivated influenza vaccine. Using its own MiXCR run on the RT-PCR reads, TCRdb lists one record per CDR3 protein. The sample has over 400,000 distinct CDR3 sequences; about 10% are singletons. The sample in question was PBMCs from blood, obtained 45 days after vaccination. The receptor source for this set is a man over 45 who received an inactivated influenza vaccine. CDR3s include the opening cysteine and the closing phenylalanine or tryptophan. A D gene is named only where the DNA matches it firmly. Clone size appears in some rows only: once, few, many, or a class for an expanded clone.

clone size: many
V gene: TRBV6-1
J gene: TRBJ2-1
D gene: .
CDR3 DNA: TGTGCCAGCAGCCCCGGGTTTCGCTCCTACAATGAGCAGTTCTTC
CDR3 protein: CASSPGFRSYNEQFF

clone size: many
V gene: TRBV10-2
J gene: TRBJ2-7
D gene: .
CDR3 DNA: TGCGCCAGCAGTGAGCCATACAGAATCGGCGGCGCCTACGAGCAGTACTTC
CDR3 protein: CASSEPYRIGGAYEQYF

clone size: few
V gene: TRBV15
J gene: TRBJ2-2
D gene: .
CDR3 DNA: TGTGCCACCAGCAGAGATGTAGGGCCCAACACCGGGGAGCTGTTTTTT
CDR3 protein: CATSRDVGPNTGELFF

clone size: many
V gene: TRBV29-1
J gene: TRBJ1-2
D gene: .
CDR3 DNA: TGCAGCGTTGAAGGAGTGGAGCGGGCGGGTGGCTACACCTTC
CDR3 protein: CSVEGVERAGGYTF

clone size: .
V gene: TRBV20-1
J gene: TRBJ1-2
D gene: TRBD1
CDR3 DNA: TGCAGTGCTAGTGGGACAGGGGGCTATGGCTACACCTTC
CDR3 protein: CSASGTGGYGYTF

clone size: few
V gene: TRBV27
J gene: TRBJ2-2
D gene: TRBD2
CDR3 DNA: TGTGCCAGCAGTCACTTAGCGGGGGGGAACACCGGGGAGCTGTTTTTT
CDR3 protein: CASSHLAGGNTGELFF

clone size: few
V gene: TRBV5-1
J gene: TRBJ2-1
D gene: .
CDR3 DNA: TGCGCCAGCTCACCTACGGGGCCCTTCCCCTACAATGAGCAGTTCTTC
CDR3 protein: CASSPTGPFPYNEQFF

clone size: .
V gene: TRBV28
J gene: TRBJ2-3
D gene: .
CDR3 DNA: TGTGCCAGCAGTTTCGTAGCGAGTACGCAGTATTTT
CDR3 protein: CASSFVASTQYF

clone size: few
V gene: TRBV4-1
J gene: TRBJ2-7
D gene: TRBD2
CDR3 DNA: TGCGCCAGCAGCCAAGGGGTCCTAGCGGGAGTCTCCTACGAGCAGTACTTC
CDR3 protein: CASSQGVLAGVSYEQYF

clone size: many
V gene: TRBV4-2
J gene: TRBJ2-3
D gene: TRBD2
CDR3 DNA: TGTGCCAGCAGCCGCGGGACTAGTCGAGGCACAGATACGCAGTATTTT
CDR3 protein: CASSRGTSRGTDTQYF